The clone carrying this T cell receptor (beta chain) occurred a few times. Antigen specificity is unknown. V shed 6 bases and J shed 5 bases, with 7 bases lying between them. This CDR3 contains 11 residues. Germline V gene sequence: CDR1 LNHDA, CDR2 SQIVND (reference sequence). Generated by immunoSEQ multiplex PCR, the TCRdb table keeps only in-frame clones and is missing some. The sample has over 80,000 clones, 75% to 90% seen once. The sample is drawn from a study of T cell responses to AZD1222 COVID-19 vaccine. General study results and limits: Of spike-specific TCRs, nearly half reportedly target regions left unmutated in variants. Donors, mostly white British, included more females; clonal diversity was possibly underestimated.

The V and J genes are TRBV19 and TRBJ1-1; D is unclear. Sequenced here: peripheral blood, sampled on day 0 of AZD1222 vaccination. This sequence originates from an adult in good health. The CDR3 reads CASRVGTEAFF. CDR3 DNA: TGTGCCAGTAGGGTGGGAACTGAAGCTTTCTTT.